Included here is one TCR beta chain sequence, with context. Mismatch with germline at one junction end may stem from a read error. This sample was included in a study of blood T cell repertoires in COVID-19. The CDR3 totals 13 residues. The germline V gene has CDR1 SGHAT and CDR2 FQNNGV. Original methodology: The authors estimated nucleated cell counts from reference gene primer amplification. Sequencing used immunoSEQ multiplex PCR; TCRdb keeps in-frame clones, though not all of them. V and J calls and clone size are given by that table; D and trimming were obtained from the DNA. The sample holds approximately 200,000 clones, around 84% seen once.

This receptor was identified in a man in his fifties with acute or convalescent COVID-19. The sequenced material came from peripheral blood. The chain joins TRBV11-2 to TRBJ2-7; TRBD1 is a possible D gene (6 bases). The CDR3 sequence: CASSSTNSGTPAF. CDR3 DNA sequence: TGTGCCAGCAGCTCAACGAATTCCGGGACACCCGCCTTC.